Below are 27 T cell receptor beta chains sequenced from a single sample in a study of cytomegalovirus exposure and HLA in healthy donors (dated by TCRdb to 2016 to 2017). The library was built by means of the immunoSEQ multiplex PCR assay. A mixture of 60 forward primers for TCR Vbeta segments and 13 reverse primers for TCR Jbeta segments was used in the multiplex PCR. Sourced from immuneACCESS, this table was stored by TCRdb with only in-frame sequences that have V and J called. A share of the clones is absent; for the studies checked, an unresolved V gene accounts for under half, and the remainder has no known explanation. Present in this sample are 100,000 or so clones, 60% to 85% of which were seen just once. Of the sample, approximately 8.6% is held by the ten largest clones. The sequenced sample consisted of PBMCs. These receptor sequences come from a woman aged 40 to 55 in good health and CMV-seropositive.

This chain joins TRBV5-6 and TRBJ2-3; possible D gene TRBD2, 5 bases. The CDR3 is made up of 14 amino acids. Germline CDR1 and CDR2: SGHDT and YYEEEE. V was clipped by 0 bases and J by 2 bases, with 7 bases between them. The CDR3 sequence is CASSLEAATDTQYF. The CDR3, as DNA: TGTGCCAGCAGCTTGGAAGCGGCCACAGATACGCAGTATTTT.

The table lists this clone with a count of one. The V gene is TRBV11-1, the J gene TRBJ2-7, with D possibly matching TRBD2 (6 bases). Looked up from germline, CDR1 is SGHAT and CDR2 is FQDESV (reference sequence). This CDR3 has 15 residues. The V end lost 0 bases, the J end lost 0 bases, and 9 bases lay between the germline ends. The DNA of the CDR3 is TGTGCCAGCAGCTTAGCCGGGGGTATCTCCTACGAGCAGTACTTC. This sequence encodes CASSLAGGISYEQYF.

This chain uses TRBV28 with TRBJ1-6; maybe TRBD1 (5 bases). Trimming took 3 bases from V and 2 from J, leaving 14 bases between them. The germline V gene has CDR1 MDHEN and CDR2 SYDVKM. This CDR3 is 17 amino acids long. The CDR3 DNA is TGTGCCAGCAGTTTCCGGGGGAGAAGGCCCTATAATTCACCCCTCCACTTT. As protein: CASSFRGRRPYNSPLHF.

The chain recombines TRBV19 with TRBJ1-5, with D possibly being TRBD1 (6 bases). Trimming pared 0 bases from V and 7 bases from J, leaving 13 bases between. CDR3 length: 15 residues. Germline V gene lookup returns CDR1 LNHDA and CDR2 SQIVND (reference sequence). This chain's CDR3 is CASSIEGAGWQPQHF. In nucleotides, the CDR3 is TGTGCCAGTAGTATAGAGGGGGCAGGATGGCAGCCCCAGCATTTT.

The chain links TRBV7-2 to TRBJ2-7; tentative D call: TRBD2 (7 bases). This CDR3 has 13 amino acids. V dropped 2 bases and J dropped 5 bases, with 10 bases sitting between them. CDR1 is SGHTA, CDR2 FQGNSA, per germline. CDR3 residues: CASSLPRGHEQYF. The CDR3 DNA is TGTGCCAGCAGCTTACCGCGGGGGCACGAGCAGTACTTC.

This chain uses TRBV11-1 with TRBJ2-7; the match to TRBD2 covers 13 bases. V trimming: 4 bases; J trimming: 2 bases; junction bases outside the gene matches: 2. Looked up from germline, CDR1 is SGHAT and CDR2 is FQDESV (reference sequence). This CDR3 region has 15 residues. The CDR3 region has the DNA TGTGCCAGCAGCTCGGGACTAGCGGGGACCTACGAGCAGTACTTC. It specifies CASSSGLAGTYEQYF.

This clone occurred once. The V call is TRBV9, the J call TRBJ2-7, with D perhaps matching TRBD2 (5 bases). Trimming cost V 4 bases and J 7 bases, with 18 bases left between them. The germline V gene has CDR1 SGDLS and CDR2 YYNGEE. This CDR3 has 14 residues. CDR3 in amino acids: CASSLEPGGWEQYF. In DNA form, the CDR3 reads TGTGCCAGCAGCTTAGAACCAGGAGGTTGGGAGCAGTACTTC.

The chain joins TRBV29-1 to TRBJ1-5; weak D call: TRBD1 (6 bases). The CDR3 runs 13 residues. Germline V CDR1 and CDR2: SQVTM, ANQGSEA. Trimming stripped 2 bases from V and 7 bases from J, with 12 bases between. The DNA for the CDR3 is TGCAGCGTTGAACGGGGGGCCGGCCAGCCCCAGCATTTT. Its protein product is CSVERGAGQPQHF. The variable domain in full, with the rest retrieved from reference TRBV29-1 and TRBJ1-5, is SAVISQKPSRDICQRGTSLTIQCQVDSQVTMMFWYRQQPGQSLTLIATANQGSEATYESGFVIDKFPISRPNLTFSTLTVSNMSPEDSSIYLCSVERGAGQPQHFGDGTRLSIL.

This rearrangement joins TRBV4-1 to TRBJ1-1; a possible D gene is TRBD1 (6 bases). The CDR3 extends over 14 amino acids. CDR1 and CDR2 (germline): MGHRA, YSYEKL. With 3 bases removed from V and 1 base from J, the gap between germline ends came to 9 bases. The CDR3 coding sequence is TGCGCCAGCAGCCACCCGGGACAGAACACTGAAGCTTTCTTT. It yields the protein CASSHPGQNTEAFF.

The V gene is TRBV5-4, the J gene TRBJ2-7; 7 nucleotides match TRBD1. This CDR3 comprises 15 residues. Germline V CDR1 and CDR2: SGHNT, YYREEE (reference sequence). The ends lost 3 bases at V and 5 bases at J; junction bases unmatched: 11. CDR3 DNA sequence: TGTGCCAGCAGCTGGTCCACAGGGGAGAAGAACGAGCAGTACTTC. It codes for CASSWSTGEKNEQYF.

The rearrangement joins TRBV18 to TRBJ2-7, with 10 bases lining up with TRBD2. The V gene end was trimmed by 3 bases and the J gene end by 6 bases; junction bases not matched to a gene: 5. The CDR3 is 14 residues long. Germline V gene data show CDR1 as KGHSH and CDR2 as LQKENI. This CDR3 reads CASSPGTSVFEQYF. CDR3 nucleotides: TGTGCCAGCTCACCCGGGACTAGCGTGTTCGAGCAGTACTTC.

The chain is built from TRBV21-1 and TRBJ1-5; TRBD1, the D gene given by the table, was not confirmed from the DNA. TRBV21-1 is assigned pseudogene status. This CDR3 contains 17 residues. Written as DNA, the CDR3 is TGTGCCAGCAGCAAGGGACAGGGGGCAATAAGCAATCAGCCCCAGCATTTT. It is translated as CASSKGQGAISNQPQHF.

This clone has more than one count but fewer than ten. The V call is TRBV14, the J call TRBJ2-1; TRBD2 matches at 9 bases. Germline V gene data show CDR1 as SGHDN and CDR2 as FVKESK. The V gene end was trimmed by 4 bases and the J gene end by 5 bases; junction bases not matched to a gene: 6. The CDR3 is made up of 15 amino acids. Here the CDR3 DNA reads TGTGCCAGCAGCCCAACCGGGACTAGCCACAATGAGCAGTTCTTC. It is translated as CASSPTGTSHNEQFF. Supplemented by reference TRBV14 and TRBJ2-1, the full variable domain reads EAGVTQFPSHSVIEKGQTVTLRCDPISGHDNLYWYRRVMGKEIKFLLHFVKESKQDESGMPNNRFLAERTGGTYSTLKVQPAELEDSGVYFCASSPTGTSHNEQFFGPGTRLTVL.

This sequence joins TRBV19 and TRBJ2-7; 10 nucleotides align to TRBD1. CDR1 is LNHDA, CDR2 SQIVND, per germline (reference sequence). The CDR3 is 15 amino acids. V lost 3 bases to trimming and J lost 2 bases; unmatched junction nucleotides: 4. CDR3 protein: CASSITGQGTYEQYF. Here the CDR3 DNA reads TGTGCCAGTAGTATCACGGGACAGGGGACCTACGAGCAGTACTTC.

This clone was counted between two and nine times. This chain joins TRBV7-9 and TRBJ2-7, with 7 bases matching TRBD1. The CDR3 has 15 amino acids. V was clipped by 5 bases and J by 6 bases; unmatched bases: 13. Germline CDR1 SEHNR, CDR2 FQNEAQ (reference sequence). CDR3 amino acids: CASSPKQGSWFEQYF. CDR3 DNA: TGTGCCAGCAGCCCGAAACAGGGGAGCTGGTTCGAGCAGTACTTC.

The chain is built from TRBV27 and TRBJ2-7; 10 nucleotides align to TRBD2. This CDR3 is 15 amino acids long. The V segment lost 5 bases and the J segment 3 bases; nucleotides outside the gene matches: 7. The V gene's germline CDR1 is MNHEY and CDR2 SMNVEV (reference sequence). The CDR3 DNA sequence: TGTGCCAGCAGTCGGGGCCGGACTAGCGGCTACGAGCAGTACTTC. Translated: CASSRGRTSGYEQYF.

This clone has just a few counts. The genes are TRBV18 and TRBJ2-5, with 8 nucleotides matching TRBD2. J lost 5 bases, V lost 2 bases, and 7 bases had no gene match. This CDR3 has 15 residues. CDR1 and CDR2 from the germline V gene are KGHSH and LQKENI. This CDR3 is CASSPTGLGGETQYF. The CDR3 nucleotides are TGTGCCAGCTCACCAACGGGACTAGGAGGCGAGACCCAGTACTTC.

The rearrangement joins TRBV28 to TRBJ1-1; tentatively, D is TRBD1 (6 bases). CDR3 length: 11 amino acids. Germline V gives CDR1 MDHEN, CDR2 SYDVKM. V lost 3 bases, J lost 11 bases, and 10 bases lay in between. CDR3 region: CASSFNQGAFF. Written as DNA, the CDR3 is TGTGCCAGCAGTTTTAACCAGGGGGCTTTCTTT.

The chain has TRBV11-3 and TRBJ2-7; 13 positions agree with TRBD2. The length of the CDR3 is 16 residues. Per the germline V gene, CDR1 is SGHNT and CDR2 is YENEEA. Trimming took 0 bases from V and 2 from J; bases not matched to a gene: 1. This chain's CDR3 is CASSLEGTSGTYEQYF. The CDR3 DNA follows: TGTGCCAGCAGCTTAGAAGGGACTAGCGGGACCTACGAGCAGTACTTC.

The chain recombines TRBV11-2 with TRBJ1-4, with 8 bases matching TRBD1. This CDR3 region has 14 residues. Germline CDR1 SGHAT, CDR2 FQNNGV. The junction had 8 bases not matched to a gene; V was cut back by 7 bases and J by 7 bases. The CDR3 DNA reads TGTGCCAGCATTGACAGGGGCGGGGGTGAAAAACTGTTTTTT. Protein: CASIDRGGGEKLFF.

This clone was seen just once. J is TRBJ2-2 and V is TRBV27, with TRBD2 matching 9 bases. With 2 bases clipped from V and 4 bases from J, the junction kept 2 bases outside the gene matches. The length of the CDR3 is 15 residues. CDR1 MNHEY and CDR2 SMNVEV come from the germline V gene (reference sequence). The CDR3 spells CASSLSSGGTGELFF. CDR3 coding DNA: TGTGCCAGCAGTTTAAGTAGCGGGGGCACCGGGGAGCTGTTTTTT.

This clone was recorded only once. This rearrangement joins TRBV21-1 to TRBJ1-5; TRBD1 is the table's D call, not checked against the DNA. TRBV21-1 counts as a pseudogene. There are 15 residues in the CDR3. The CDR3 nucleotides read TGTGCCAGGCTTTGCTACAGGTGGAGCAATCAGCCCCAGCATTTT. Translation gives CARLCYRWSNQPQHF.

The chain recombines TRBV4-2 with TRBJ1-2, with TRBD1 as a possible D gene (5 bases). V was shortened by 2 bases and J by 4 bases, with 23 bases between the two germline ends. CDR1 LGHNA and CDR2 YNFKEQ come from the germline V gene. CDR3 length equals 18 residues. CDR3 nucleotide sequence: TGTGCCAGCAGCCAAAAGAGAGGCCGCTCAAACGGGGGCTATGGCTACACCTTC. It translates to CASSQKRGRSNGGYGYTF.

This CDR3 is CASSLSEGKNTGELFF. The CDR3 nucleotides read TGTGCCAGCAGCTTATCGGAGGGGAAAAACACCGGGGAGCTGTTTTTT. The gene calls are TRBV13 and TRBJ2-2; the D gene is possibly TRBD2 (6 bases). The length of the CDR3 is 16 residues. Germline V gene data show CDR1 as PRHDT and CDR2 as FYEKMQ (reference sequence). V lost 2 bases and J lost 2, with 12 bases in between.

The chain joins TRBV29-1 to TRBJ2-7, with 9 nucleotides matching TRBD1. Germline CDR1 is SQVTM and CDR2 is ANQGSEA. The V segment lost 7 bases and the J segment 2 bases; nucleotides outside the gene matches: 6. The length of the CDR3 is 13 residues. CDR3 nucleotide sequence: TGCAGCGCACAGGGGGCAGGAGCCTACGAGCAGTACTTC. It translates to CSAQGAGAYEQYF.

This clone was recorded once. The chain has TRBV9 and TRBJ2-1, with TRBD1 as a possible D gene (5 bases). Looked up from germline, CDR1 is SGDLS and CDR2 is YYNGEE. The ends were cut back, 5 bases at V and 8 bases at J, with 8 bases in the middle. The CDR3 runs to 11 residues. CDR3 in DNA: TGTGCCAGCAGTCAAGGGGATGAGCAGTTCTTC. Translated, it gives CASSQGDEQFF.

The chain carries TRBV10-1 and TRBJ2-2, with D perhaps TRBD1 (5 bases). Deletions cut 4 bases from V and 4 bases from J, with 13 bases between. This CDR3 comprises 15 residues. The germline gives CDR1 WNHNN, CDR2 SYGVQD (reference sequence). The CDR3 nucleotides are TGCGCCAGCAGTGCCTGGAGCCAGGGCACCGGGGAGCTGTTTTTT. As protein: CASSAWSQGTGELFF.